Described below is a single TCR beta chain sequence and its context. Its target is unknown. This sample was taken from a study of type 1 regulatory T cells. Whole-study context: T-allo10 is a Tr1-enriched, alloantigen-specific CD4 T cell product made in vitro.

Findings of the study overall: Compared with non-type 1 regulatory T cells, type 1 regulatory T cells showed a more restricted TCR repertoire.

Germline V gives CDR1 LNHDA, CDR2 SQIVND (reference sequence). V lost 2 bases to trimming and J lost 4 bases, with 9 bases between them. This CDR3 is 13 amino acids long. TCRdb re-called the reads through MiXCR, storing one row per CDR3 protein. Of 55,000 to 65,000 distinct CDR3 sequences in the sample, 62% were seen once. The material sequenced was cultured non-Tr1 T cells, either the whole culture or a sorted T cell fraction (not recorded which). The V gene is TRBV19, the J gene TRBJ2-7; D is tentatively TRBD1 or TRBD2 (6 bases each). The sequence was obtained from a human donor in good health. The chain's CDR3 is CASSIQGRYEQYF. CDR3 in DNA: TGTGCCAGTAGTATACAGGGGAGGTACGAGCAGTACTTC.